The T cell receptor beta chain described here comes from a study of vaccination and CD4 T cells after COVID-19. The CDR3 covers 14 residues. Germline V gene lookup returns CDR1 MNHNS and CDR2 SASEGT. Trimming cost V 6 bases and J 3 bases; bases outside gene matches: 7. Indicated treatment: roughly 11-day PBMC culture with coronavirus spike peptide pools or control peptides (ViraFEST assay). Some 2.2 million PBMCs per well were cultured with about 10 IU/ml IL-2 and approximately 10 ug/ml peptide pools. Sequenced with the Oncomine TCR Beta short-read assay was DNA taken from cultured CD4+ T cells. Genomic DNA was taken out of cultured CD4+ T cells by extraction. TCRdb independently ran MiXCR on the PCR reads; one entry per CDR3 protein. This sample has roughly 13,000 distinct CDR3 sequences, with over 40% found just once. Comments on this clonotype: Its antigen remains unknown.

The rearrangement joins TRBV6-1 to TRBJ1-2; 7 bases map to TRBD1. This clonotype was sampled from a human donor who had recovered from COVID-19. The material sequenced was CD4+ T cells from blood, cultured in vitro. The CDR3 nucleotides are TGTGCCAGCAGAGAAACAGGGGTCCACTATGGCTACACCTTC. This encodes CASRETGVHYGYTF.